Listed here are 13 T cell receptor beta chains from one sample, sequenced in a study of OX40 agonist ivuxolimab in advanced cancers. Produced via immunoSEQ multiplex PCR; TCRdb's table is partial and in-frame only. Found here are 65,000 to 85,000 clones, over 85% of them singletons; the top ten hold over 0.6%. Sequencing used CD4+ or CD8+ T cells sorted from blood, obtained in a trial of the OX40 agonist ivuxolimab. All receptors derive from an adult with an advanced solid tumor such as melanoma, head and neck, liver or kidney cancer.

The rearrangement links TRBV11-2 to TRBJ2-5; TRBD1 might be the D (5 bases). Between the trimmed V and J ends, which lost 3 bases and 2 bases, there was a span of 19 bases. This CDR3 has 17 residues. Germline CDR1 is SGHAT and CDR2 is FQNNGV. DNA for the CDR3: TGTGCCAGCAGCTTGTCATCAGGGTCCCTCCTTCAAGAGACCCAGTACTTC. It translates to CASSLSSGSLLQETQYF. The entire variable domain, with the rest obtained from reference TRBV11-2 and TRBJ2-5, is as follows: EAGVAQSPRYKIIEKRQSVAFWCNPISGHATLYWYQQILGQGPKLLIQFQNNGVVDDSQLPKDRFSAERLKGVDSTLKIQPAKLEDSAVYLCASSLSSGSLLQETQYFGPGTRLLVL.

As concerns this clone: The sample carries other DNA sequences with the same CDR3. V is TRBV7-9 and J is TRBJ2-1; D uncertain. The ends were cut back, 0 bases at V and 2 bases at J, with 5 bases in the middle. The CDR3 is made up of 14 amino acids. Germline-derived CDR1 and CDR2 are SEHNR and FQNEAQ (reference sequence). In DNA form, the CDR3 reads TGTGCCAGCAGCTTAGCTACAGCCTACAATGAGCAGTTCTTC. Protein product: CASSLATAYNEQFF.

The V call is TRBV25-1, the J call TRBJ2-3, with 11 nucleotides matching TRBD2. The CDR3 length is 17 residues. Germline CDR1 reads MGHDK; CDR2 reads SYGVNS. V shed 3 bases, J shed 4 bases, and the junction held 9 bases outside the gene matches. CDR3 sequence (DNA): TGTGCCAGCAGTGATTCCGGAATAGCGGGAGGGCCAGATACGCAGTATTTT. It specifies CASSDSGIAGGPDTQYF.

The rearrangement links TRBV30 to TRBJ1-1; tentative D call: TRBD1 (5 bases). The germline V and J ends were trimmed by 1 base and 0 bases, with 12 bases remaining between them. The length of the CDR3 is 15 residues. Germline V gene lookup returns CDR1 GTSNPN and CDR2 SVGIG (reference sequence). This chain's CDR3 is CAWSAKRQLNTEAFF. In DNA, the CDR3 is TGTGCCTGGAGTGCTAAACGACAGCTGAACACTGAAGCTTTCTTT.

The V and J genes are TRBV19 and TRBJ1-3; no reliable D call. V gave up 8 bases and J gave up 5 bases, with 19 bases separating them. CDR1 and CDR2 from the germline V gene are LNHDA and SQIVND (reference sequence). The CDR3 has 15 residues. The CDR3 is CASGFVGDRRNTIYF. CDR3 coding DNA: TGTGCCAGTGGGTTTGTTGGGGATCGGAGAAACACCATATATTTT. Combining the CDR3 with reference TRBV19 and TRBJ1-3 gives the whole variable domain DGGITQSPKYLFRKEGQNVTLSCEQNLNHDAMYWYRQDPGQGLRLIYYSQIVNDFQKGDIAEGYSVSREKKESFPLTVTSAQKNPTAFYLCASGFVGDRRNTIYFGEGSWLTVV.

This sequence joins TRBV11-2 and TRBJ2-1, with D perhaps TRBD1 (5 bases). The CDR3 totals 14 residues. The germline gives CDR1 SGHAT, CDR2 FQNNGV. Between the trimmed V and J ends, which lost 2 bases and 1 base, there was a span of 6 bases. In DNA, the CDR3 is TGTGCCAGCAGCTTACAGGGATCCTACAATGAGCAGTTCTTC. It yields the protein CASSLQGSYNEQFF.

The gene calls are TRBV5-8 and TRBJ2-1; 7 bases are a match to TRBD1. The CDR3 consists of 16 residues. The V gene's germline CDR1 is SGHTS and CDR2 YDEGEE. The ends lost 0 bases at V and 4 bases at J; junction bases unmatched: 7. The CDR3 loop reads CASSLDGTALYNEQFF. The CDR3 DNA sequence: TGTGCCAGCAGCTTGGACGGGACAGCCCTATACAATGAGCAGTTCTTC.

The V and J genes are TRBV19 and TRBJ2-1; D perhaps matches TRBD1 (5 bases). This CDR3 spans 15 amino acids. The V gene lost 7 bases and the J gene lost 5 bases, with 18 bases spanning the gap. CDR1 is LNHDA, CDR2 SQIVND, per germline (reference sequence). The CDR3: CASKRRQGRNNEQFF. As DNA, the CDR3 is TGTGCCAGTAAGAGGCGGCAGGGTCGGAACAATGAGCAGTTCTTC.

The chain employs TRBV6-1 and TRBJ1-2, with D unresolved. Germline V CDR1 and CDR2: MNHNS, SASEGT. V gave up 6 bases and J gave up 4 bases, with 6 bases separating them. The CDR3 extends over 11 amino acids. CDR3 nucleotides: TGTGCCAGCAGCCGAGGCTATGGCTACACCTTC. This codes for CASSRGYGYTF.

The chain combines TRBV2 with TRBJ1-2, with 9 positions matching TRBD1. V dropped 10 bases and J dropped 3; count of bases not matched to a gene: 6. The CDR3 is 13 residues long. CDR1 and CDR2 from the germline V gene are SNHLY and FYNNEI. The CDR3 spells CANPGQGDYGYTF. CDR3 DNA sequence: TGTGCCAACCCGGGACAGGGTGACTATGGCTACACCTTC.

This rearrangement joins TRBV9 to TRBJ1-3; TRBD1 is a possible D gene (5 bases). This CDR3 is 15 amino acids long. The ends were cut back, 5 bases at V and 0 bases at J, with 12 bases in the middle. Looked up from germline, CDR1 is SGDLS and CDR2 is YYNGEE. The DNA of the CDR3 is TGTGCCAGCAGTGGGACGGTTAGCTCTGGAAACACCATATATTTT. This encodes CASSGTVSSGNTIYF. Full variable domain (missing parts from reference TRBV9 and TRBJ1-3): DSGVTQTPKHLITATGQRVTLRCSPRSGDLSVYWYQQSLDQGLQFLIQYYNGEERAKGNILERFSAQQFPDLHSELNLSSLELGDSALYFCASSGTVSSGNTIYFGEGSWLTVV.

This clone was counted a single time. This chain joins TRBV7-9 and TRBJ2-1; perhaps TRBD2 as D (5 bases). The V end lost 5 bases, the J end lost 6 bases, and 17 bases lay between the germline ends. The length of the CDR3 is 15 residues. The V gene's germline CDR1 is SEHNR and CDR2 FQNEAQ (reference sequence). Written as DNA, the CDR3 is TGTGCCAGCAGCCCGGACGGGCTAGCCACCAATGAGCAGTTCTTC. Translation gives CASSPDGLATNEQFF.

The rearrangement uses TRBV13 and TRBJ2-3; no clear D gene. The V end was cut by 2 bases, the J end by 0 bases, with 12 bases between. This CDR3 has 16 residues. Germline CDR1 PRHDT, CDR2 FYEKMQ (reference sequence). DNA of the CDR3: TGTGCCAGCAGCTTATTAGTGGGGTCCAGCACAGATACGCAGTATTTT. Translating it yields CASSLLVGSSTDTQYF.